Listed below are T cell receptor beta chains from one sample, sequenced in a study of long-term antiretroviral therapy in people with HIV. Method: immunoSEQ multiplex PCR; TCRdb's copy keeps in-frame clones and lacks some. The sample lists some 48,000 clones; under 90% were seen once. This specimen was unsorted PBMCs, taken 0.8 years after starting antiretroviral therapy. The source is a young woman with HIV. Both conserved end residues are trimmed from each CDR3.

14	TRBV27	TRBJ2-6	ASSFIQASGANVLT
12	TRBV4-2	TRBJ2-3	ASSPRTSGDTQY
13	TRBV9	TRBJ2-7	ASSVEDRLSYEQY
12	TRBV27	TRBJ2-3	ASSLSTLPDTQY
17	TRBV7-9	TRBJ2-5	ASSWLGQELAGFQETQY
10	TRBV19	TRBJ1-1	ASSFRGSEAF
13	TRBV7-9	TRBJ1-3	ASSLNAGTGNTIY
13	TRBV9	TRBJ1-4	ASSSTTGFNEKLF
13	TRBV15	TRBJ2-2	ATSSGTAYTGELF
10	TRBV5-6	TRBJ2-3	ASSPMSDTQY
11	TRBV27	TRBJ2-7	ATTSGGGYEQY
15	TRBV28	TRBJ1-4	ASSRRAYPRGREKLF
14	TRBV10-3	TRBJ2-1	AISPREGNSYNEQF
14	TRBV19	TRBJ1-1	ASSGWDRVGNVEAF
13	TRBV7-3	TRBJ2-3	ASSLTASITDTQY